This entry concerns a single T cell receptor beta chain. The CDR3 is 13 amino acids. Deletions cut 2 bases from V and 5 bases from J, with 8 bases between. CDR1 is MDHEN, CDR2 SYDVKM, per germline. Using immunoSEQ multiplex PCR, the repertoire was profiled, and TCRdb retains in-frame clones only, with some absent. The sample contains 65,000 to 85,000 clones, around nine tenths of which appear only once. These data originate in a study of technical replicates of blood from a few donors. The receptor comes from a human donor in good health. The V call is TRBV28, the J call TRBJ2-3; no firm D call. Material for sequencing was T cells isolated from PBMCs. The CDR3, as DNA: TGTGCCAGCAGTTTAATATCAGGAGATACGCAGTATTTT. Translating it yields CASSLISGDTQYF.